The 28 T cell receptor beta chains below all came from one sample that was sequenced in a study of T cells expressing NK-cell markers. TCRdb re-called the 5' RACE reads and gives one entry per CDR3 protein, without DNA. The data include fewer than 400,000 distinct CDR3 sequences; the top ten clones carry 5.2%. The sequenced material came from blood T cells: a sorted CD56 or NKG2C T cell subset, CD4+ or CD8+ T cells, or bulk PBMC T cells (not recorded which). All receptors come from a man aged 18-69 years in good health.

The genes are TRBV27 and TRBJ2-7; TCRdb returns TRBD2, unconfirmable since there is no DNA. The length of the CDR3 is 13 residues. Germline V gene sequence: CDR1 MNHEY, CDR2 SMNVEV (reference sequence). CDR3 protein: CASSWGYGTKQYF.

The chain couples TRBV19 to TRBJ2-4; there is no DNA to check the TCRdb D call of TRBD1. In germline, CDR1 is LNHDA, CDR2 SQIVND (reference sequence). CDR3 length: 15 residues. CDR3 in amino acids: CASSTWTARSSIQYF.

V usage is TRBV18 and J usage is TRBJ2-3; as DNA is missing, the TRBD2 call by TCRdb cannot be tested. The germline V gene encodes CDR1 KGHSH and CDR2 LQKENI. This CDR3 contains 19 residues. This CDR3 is CASSPLEYRDSERPDTQYF.

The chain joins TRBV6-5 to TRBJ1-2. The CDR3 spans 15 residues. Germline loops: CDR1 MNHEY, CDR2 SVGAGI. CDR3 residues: CASSHRDVKGYGYTF.

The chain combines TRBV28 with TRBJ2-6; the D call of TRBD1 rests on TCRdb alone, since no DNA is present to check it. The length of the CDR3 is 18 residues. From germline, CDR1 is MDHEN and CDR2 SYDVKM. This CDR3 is CASSLNLGTSSGANVLTF.

CDR3 sequence reads: CAWSLLAGEKYNEQFF. The genes are TRBV30 and TRBJ2-1; the TRBD2 assignment by TCRdb is unverifiable without DNA. Germline assignment: CDR1 GTSNPN and CDR2 SVGIG (reference sequence). This CDR3 is 16 amino acids long.

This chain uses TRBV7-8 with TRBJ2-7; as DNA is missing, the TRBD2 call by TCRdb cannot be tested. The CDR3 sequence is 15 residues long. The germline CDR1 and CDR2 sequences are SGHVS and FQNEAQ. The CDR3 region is CASSIASGGVGEQYF.

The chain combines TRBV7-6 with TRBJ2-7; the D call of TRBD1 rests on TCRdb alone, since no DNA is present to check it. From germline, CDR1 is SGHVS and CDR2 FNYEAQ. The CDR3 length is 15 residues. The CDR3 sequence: CASSSIQGFAYEQYF.

The CDR3 region is CASSVAGGMTNTIYF. This chain joins TRBV9 and TRBJ1-3; the TCRdb D gene call, TRBD1, has no DNA to confirm it. The CDR3 is made up of 15 amino acids. Germline CDR1 and CDR2: SGDLS and YYNGEE.

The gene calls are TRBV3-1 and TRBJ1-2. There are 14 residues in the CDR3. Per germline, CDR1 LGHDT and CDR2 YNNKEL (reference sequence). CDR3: CASSQLDRNYGYTF.

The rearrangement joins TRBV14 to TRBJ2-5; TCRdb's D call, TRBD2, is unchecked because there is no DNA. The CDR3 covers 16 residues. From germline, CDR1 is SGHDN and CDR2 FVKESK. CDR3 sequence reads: CASSVTGTSGVKTQYF.

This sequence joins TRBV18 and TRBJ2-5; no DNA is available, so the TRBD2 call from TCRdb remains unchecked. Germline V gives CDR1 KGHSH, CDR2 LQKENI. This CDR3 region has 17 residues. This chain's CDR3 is CASSPGSGDLRQETQYF.

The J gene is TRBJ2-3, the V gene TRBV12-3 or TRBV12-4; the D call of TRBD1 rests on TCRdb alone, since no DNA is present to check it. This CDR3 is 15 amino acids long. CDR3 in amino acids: CASTLGGRNTDTQYF.

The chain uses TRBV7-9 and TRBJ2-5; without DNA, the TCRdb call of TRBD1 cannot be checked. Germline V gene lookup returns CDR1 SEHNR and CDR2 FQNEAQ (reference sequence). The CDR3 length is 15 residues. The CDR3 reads CASSLVGQLQETQYF.

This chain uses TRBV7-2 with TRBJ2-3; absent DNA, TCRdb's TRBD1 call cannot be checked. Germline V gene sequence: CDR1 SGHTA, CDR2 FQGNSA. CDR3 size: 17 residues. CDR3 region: CASSARVGTGPTDTQYF.

CDR3 in amino acids: CASSQEVGGNEQFF. This chain joins TRBV3-1 and TRBJ2-1; there is no DNA to check the TCRdb D call of TRBD1. The germline gives CDR1 LGHDT, CDR2 YNNKEL (reference sequence). The length of the CDR3 is 14 residues.

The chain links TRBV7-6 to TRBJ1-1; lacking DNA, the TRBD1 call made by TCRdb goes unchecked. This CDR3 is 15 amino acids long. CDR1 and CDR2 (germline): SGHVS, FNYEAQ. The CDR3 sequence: CASSLGARGNTEAFF. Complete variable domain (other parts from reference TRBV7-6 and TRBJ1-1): GAGVSQSPRYKVTKRGQDVALRCDPISGHVSLYWYRQALGQGPEFLTYFNYEAQQDKSGLPNDRFSAERPEGSISTLTIQRTEQRDSAMYRCASSLGARGNTEAFFGQGTRLTVV.

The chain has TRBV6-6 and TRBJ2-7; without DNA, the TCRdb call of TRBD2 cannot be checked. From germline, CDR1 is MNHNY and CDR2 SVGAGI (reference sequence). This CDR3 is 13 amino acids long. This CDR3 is CATGTSGSYEQYF.

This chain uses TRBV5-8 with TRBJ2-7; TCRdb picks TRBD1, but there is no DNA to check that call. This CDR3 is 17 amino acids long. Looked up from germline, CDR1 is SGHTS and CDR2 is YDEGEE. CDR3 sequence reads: CASSLAGGFGVSYEQYF.

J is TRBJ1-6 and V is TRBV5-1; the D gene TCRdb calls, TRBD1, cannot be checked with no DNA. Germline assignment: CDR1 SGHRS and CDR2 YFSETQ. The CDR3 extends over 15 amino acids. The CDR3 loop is CASSSMDPASSPLHF.

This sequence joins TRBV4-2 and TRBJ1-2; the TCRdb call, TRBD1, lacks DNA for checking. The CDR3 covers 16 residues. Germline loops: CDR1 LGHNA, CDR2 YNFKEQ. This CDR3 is CASSQDWGTDDYGYTF.

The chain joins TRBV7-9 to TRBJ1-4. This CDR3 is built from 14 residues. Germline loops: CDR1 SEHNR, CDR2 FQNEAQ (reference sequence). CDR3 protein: CASSLEASVEKLFF. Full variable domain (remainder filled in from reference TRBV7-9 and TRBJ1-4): DTGVSQNPRHKITKRGQNVTFRCDPISEHNRLYWYRQTLGQGPEFLTYFQNEAQLEKSRLLSDRFSAERPKGSFSTLEIQRTEQGDSAMYLCASSLEASVEKLFFGSGTQLSVL.

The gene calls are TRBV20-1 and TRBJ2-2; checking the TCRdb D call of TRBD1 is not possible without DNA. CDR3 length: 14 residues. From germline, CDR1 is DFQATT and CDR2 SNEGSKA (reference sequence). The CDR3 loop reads CSARGALGSGELFF.

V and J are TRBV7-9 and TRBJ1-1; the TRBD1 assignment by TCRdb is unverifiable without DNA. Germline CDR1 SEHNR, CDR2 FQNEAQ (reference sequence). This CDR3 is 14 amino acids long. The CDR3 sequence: CASSLTTGGSEAFF. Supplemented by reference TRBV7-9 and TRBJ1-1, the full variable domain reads DTGVSQNPRHKITKRGQNVTFRCDPISEHNRLYWYRQTLGQGPEFLTYFQNEAQLEKSRLLSDRFSAERPKGSFSTLEIQRTEQGDSAMYLCASSLTTGGSEAFFGQGTRLTVV.

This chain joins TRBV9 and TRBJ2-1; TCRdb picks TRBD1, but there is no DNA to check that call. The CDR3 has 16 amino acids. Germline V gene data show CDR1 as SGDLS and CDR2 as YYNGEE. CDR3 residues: CASSPRESGGYNEQFF.

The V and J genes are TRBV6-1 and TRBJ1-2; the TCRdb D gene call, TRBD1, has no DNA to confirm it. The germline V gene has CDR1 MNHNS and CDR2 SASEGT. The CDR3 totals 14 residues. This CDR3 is CASSEGRGYRGYTF.

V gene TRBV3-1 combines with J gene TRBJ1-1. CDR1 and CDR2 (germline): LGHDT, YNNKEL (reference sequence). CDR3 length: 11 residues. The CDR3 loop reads CASSQDARPFF.

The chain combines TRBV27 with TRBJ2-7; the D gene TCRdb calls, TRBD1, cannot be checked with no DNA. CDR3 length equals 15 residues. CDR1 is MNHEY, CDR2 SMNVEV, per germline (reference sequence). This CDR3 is CASSRKGAGAYEQYF.